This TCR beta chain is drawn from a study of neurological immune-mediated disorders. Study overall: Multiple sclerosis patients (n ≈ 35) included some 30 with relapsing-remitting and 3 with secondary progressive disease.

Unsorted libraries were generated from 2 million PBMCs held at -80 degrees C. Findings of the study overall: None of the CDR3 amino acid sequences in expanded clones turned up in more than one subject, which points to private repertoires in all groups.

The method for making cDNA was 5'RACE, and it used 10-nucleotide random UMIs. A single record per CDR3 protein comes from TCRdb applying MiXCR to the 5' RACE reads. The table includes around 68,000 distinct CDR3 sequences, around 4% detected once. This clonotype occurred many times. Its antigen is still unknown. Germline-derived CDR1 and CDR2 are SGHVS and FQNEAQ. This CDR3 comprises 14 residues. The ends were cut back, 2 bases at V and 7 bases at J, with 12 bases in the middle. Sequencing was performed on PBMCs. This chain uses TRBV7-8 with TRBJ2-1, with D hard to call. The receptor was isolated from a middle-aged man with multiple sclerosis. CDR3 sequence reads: CASSLRGAPNEQFF. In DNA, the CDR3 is TGTGCCAGCAGCTTAAGAGGAGCCCCAAATGAGCAGTTCTTC.